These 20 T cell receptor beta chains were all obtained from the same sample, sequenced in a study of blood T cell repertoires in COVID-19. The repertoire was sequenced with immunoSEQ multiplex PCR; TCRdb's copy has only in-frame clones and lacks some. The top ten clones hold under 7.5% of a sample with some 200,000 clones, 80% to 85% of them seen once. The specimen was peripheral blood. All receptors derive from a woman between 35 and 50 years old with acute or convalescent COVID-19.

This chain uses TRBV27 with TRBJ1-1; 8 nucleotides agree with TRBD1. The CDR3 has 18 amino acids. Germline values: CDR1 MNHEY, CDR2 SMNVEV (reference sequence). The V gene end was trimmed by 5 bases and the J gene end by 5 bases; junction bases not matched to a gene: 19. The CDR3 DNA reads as TGTGCCAGCAGTCCCCTCGGGACAGGAGAGGGTTGGGGGACTGAAGCTTTCTTT. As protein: CASSPLGTGEGWGTEAFF.

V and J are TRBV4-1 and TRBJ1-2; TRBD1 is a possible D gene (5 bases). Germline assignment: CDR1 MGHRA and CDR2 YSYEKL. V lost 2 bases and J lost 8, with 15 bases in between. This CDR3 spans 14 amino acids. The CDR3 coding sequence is TGCGCCAGCAGCCAACCGTCAGGGTTTTACGGCTACACCTTC. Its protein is CASSQPSGFYGYTF.

The DNA for the CDR3 is TGTGCCATCAGGGTAACTAGCGGGACGACGGAGACCCAGTACTTC. Translation: CAIRVTSGTTETQYF. This sequence joins TRBV10-3 and TRBJ2-5; 10 bases match TRBD2. The germline V gene has CDR1 ENHRY and CDR2 SYGVKD. J gave up 5 bases and V 6 bases, and 9 bases lay outside the gene matches. The CDR3 covers 15 residues.

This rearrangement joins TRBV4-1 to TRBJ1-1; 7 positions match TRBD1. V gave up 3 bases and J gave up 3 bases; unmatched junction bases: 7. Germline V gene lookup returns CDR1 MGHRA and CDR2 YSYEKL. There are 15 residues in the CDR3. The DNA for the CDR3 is TGCGCCAGCAGCCACGCGCACAGGGGATACACTGAAGCTTTCTTT. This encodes CASSHAHRGYTEAFF.

CDR3 in DNA: TGTGCCAGCAGCTCCCCTCCGGACAGGGCTAAAGGGAACATTCAGTACTTC. This gives the protein CASSSPPDRAKGNIQYF. The chain combines TRBV11-2 with TRBJ2-4; 8 bases line up with TRBD1. The CDR3 contains 17 residues. Germline V gives CDR1 SGHAT, CDR2 FQNNGV. Trimming cost V 4 bases and J 7 bases; bases outside gene matches: 15.

CDR3: CASSLTSVPYNEQFF. CDR3 DNA sequence: TGCGCCAGCAGCTTGACTAGCGTCCCCTACAATGAGCAGTTCTTC. The chain links TRBV5-1 to TRBJ2-1; TRBD2 aligns across 7 bases. Germline-derived CDR1 and CDR2 are SGHRS and YFSETQ. The length of the CDR3 is 15 residues. The V and J ends lost 1 base and 2 bases, in that order; junction bases with no gene match: 3.

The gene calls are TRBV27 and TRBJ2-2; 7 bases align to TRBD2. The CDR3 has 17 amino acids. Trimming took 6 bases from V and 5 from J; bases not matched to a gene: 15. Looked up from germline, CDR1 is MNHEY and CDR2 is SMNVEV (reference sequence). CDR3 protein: CASRVRGRALLTGELFF. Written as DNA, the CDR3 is TGTGCCAGCAGAGTCCGGGGGAGGGCCCTCCTAACCGGGGAGCTGTTTTTT.

The CDR3 DNA is TGTGCCACGTGGGGGGGGGCTGGTACTGAAGCTTTCTTT. Residues: CATWGGAGTEAFF. This chain links TRBV10-3 with TRBJ1-1; D might be TRBD1 (6 bases). The CDR3 contains 13 residues. The germline V gene encodes CDR1 ENHRY and CDR2 SYGVKD. V shed 10 bases and J shed 5 bases, with 17 bases lying between them.

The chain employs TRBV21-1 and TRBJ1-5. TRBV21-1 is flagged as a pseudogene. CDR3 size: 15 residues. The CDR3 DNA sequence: TGTGCCAGCAGCCCCGGGGGACGGCGAGATCAGCCCCAGCATTTT. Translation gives CASSPGGRRDQPQHF.

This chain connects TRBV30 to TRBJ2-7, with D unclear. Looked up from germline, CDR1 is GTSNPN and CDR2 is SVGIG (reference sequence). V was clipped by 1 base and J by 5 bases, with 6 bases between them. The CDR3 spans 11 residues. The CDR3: CAWSAFDEQYF. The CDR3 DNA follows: TGTGCCTGGAGTGCCTTCGACGAGCAGTACTTC. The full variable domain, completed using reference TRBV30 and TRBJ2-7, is SQTIHQWPATLVQPVGSPLSLECTVEGTSNPNLYWYRQAAGRGLQLLFYSVGIGQISSEVPQNLSASRPQDRQFILSSKKLLLSDSGFYLCAWSAFDEQYFGPGTRLTVT.

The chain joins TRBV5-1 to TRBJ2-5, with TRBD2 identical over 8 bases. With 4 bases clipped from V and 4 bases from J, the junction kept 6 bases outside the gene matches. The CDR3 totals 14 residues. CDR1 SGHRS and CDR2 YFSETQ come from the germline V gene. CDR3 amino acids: CASSIGTSAETQYF. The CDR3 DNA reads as TGCGCCAGCAGCATCGGGACTAGTGCAGAGACCCAGTACTTC.

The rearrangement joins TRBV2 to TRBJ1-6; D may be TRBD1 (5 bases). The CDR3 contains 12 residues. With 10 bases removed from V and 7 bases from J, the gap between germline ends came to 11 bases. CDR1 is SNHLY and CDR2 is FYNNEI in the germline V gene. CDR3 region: CATGTGNSPLHF. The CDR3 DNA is TGTGCCACCGGGACTGGCAATTCACCCCTCCACTTT.

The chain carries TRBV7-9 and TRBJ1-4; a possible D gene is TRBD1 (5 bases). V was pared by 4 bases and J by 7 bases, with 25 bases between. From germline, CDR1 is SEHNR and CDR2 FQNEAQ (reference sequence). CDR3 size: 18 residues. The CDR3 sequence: CASSSGRGTALTGEKLFF. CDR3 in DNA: TGTGCCAGCAGCTCAGGGCGGGGCACCGCTCTAACGGGTGAAAAACTGTTTTTT.

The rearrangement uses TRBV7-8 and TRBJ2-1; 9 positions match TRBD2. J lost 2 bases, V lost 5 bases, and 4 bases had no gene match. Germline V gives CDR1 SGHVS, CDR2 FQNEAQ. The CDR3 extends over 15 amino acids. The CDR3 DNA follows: TGTGCCAGCAGCAAGACTAGCGGTGCCTACAATGAGCAGTTCTTC. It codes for CASSKTSGAYNEQFF.

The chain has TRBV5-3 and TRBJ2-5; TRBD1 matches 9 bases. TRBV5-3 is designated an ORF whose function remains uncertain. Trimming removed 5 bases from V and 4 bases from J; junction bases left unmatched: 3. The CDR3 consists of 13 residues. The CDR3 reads CARRGGQGETQYF. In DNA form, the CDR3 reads TGTGCCAGAAGGGGGGGACAGGGAGAGACCCAGTACTTC.

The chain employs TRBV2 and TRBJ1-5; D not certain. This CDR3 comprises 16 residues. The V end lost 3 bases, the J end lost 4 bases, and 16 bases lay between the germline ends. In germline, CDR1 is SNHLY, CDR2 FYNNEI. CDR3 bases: TGTGCCAGCAGTGAGTGGAGTAGAACTGGGAATCAGCCCCAGCATTTT. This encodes CASSEWSRTGNQPQHF.

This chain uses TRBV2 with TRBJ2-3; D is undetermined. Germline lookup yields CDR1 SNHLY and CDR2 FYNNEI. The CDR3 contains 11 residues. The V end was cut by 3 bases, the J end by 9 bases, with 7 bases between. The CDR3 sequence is CASSDTRTQYF. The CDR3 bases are TGTGCCAGCAGTGATACACGAACGCAGTATTTT.

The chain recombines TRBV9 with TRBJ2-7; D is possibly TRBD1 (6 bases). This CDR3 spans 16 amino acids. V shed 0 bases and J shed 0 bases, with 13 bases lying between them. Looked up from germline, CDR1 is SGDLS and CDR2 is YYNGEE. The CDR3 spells CASSVASDSYSYEQYF. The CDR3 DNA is TGTGCCAGCAGCGTAGCTTCGGACAGCTACTCCTACGAGCAGTACTTC.

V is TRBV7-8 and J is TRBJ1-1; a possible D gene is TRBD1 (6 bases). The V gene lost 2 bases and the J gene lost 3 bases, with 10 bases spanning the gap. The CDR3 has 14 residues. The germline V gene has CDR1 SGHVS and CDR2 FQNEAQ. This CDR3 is CASSLQGSDTEAFF. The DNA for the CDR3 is TGTGCCAGCAGCTTACAGGGGTCGGACACTGAAGCTTTCTTT.

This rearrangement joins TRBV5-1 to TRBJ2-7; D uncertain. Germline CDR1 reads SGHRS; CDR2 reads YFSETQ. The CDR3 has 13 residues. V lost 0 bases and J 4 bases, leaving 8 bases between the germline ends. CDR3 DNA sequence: TGCGCCAGCAGCTTGGAACGGTTATACGAGCAGTACTTC. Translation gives CASSLERLYEQYF.